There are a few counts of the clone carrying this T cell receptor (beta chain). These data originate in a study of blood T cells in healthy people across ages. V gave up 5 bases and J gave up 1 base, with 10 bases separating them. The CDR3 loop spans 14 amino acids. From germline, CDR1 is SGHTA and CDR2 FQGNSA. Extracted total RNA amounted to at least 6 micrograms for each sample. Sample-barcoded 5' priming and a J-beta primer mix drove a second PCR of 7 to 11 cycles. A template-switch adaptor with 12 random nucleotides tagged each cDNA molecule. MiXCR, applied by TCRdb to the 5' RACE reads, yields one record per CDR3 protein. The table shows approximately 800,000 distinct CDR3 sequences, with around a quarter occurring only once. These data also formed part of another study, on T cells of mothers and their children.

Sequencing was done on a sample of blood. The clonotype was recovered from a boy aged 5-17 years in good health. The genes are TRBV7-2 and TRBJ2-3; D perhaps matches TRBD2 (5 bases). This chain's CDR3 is CASSPTRGTDTQYF. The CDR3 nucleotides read TGTGCCAGCAGCCCCACTAGAGGCACAGATACGCAGTATTTT.